The 3 T cell receptor beta chains reported below all come from one sample, sequenced in a study of T cell changes during pregnancy in multiple sclerosis. Clones were read by immunoSEQ multiplex PCR, and TCRdb kept only the in-frame ones, dropping some. The table includes 80,000 to 130,000 clones, more than 80% detected once. The sample in question was peripheral blood, obtained in the second trimester of pregnancy. The receptors originated from a female donor with multiple sclerosis, enrolled in a pregnancy study.

The chain combines TRBV5-1 with TRBJ2-7; D is undetermined. Trimming shortened V by 0 bases and J by 5 bases, and 12 bases separated the two germline ends. CDR1 is SGHRS and CDR2 is YFSETQ in the germline V gene. The CDR3 extends over 14 amino acids. The CDR3 protein is CASSLGHPVDEQYF. As DNA, the CDR3 is TGCGCCAGCAGCTTGGGACACCCCGTGGACGAGCAGTACTTC. The full variable domain, completed using reference TRBV5-1 and TRBJ2-7, is KAGVTQTPRYLIKTRGQQVTLSCSPISGHRSVSWYQQTPGQGLQFLFEYFSETQRNKGNFPGRFSGRQFSNSRSEMNVSTLELGDSALYLCASSLGHPVDEQYFGPGTRLTVT.

This rearrangement joins TRBV4-1 to TRBJ1-4; 9 nucleotides match TRBD1. Germline CDR1 reads MGHRA; CDR2 reads YSYEKL. V lost 3 bases to trimming and J lost 5 bases; unmatched junction nucleotides: 4. The CDR3 runs 15 residues. DNA for the CDR3: TGCGCCAGCAGCCAGACAGGGGGGCCGAATGAAAAACTGTTTTTT. Residues: CASSQTGGPNEKLFF.

This sequence joins TRBV9 and TRBJ1-4; TRBD1 might be the D (6 bases). This CDR3 has 14 residues. From germline, CDR1 is SGDLS and CDR2 YYNGEE. Trimming took off 4 bases at V and 13 bases at J, with 20 bases between the two ends. The CDR3 spells CASSTGHRLDGLFF. In DNA form, the CDR3 reads TGTGCCAGCAGCACGGGACATAGGCTCGATGGACTGTTTTTT.